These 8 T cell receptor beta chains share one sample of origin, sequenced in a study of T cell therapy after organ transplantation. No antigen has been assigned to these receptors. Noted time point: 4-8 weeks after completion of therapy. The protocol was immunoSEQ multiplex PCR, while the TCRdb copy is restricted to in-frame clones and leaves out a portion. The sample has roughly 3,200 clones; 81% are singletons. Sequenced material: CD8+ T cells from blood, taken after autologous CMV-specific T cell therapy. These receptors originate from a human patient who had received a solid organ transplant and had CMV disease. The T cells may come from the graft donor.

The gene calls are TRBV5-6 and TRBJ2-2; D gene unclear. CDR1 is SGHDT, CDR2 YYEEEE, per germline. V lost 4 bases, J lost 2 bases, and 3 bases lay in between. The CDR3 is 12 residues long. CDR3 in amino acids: CASSLNTGELFF. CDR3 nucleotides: TGTGCCAGCAGCCTTAACACCGGGGAGCTGTTTTTT.

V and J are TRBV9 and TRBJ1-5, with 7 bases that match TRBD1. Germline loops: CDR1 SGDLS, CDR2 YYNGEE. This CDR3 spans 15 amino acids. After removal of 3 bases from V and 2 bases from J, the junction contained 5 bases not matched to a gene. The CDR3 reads CASSAAGTGNQPQHF. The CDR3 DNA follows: TGTGCCAGCAGCGCCGCCGGGACAGGCAATCAGCCCCAGCATTTT.

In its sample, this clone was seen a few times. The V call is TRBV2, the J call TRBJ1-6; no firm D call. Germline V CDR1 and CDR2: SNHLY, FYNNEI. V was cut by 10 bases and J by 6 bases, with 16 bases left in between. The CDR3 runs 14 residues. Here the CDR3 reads CAKSGESSNSPLHF. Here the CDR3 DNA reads TGTGCCAAGAGCGGAGAGTCCAGTAATTCACCCCTCCACTTT.

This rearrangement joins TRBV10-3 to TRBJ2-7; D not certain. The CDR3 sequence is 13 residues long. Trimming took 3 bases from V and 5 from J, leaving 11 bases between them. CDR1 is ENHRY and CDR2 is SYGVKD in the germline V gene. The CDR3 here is CAISDLRTDEQYF. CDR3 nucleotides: TGTGCCATCAGTGACTTAAGGACGGACGAGCAGTACTTC.

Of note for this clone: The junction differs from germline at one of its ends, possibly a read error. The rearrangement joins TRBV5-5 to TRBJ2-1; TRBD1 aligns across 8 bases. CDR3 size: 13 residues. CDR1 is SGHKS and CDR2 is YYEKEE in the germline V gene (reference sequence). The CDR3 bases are TGCGCCAGCAGCCCCCGGACAGGGCGCGAGCAGTTCTTC. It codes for CASSPRTGREQFF.

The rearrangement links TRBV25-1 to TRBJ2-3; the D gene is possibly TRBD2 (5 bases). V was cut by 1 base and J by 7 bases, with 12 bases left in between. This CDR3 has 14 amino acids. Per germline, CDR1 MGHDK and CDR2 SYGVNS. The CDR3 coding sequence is TGTGCCAGCAGTGAATCGGCGGACTCTAATACGCAGTATTTT. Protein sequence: CASSESADSNTQYF.

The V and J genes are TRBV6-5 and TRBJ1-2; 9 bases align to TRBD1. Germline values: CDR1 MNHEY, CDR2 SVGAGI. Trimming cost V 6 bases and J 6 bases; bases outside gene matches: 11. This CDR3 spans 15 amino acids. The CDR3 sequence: CASSTITGGMDGYTF. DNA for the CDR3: TGTGCCAGCAGCACGATCACAGGGGGCATGGATGGCTACACCTTC.

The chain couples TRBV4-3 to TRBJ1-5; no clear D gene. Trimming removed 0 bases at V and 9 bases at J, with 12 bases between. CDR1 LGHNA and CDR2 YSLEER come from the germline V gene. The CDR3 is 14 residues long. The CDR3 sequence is CASSQDPVLRPQHF. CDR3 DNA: TGCGCCAGCAGCCAAGATCCAGTTCTGAGGCCCCAGCATTTT.